The following is a TCR beta chain sequence with its context. This clonotype has ten or more counts. Its antigen is currently not known. No much larger clonotype is one base removed from it; base qualities were not supplied. TCR beta VDJ combination and CDR3 sequence profiling used genomic DNA as the template. An Illumina HiSeq 2000 was the platform used for TCR repertoire sequencing. For the original study's pipeline: Repertoire assessment relied on Simpson's diversity index, CDR3 size and DJ length profiles, and TRBV/TRBJ rearrangement plots. The most abundant DNA sequence in the deep sequencing data was taken as the immunodominant clone. CDR3 amino acid sequences were screened for sharing across subjects and were compared with published repertoires and the VDJdb database. TCRdb reran the public reads through fastp at Q25 and MiXCR, keeping productive beta chains. Every CDR3 protein is listed once, alongside the most common genes and DNA of its rows. The V and J calls, along with clone size, are taken from TCRdb and not from the paper's own processing. This sample is represented by around 200,000 distinct CDR3 sequences; around 50% of them were singletons. The top ten hold roughly 13% of the sample.

This specimen belongs to a study of CD8+CD57+ T cells in acquired aplastic anemia (dated by TCRdb to between 2017 and 2018). Notes on the research overall: On average, sorted CD4+ and CD8+ cells yielded roughly 3.4 ug of extracted DNA, with a range of about 0.17 to 27.4 ug. CD8+CD57+ expansion was defined as frequency above the mean frequency observed in healthy subjects. General study outcomes and caveats: No significant difference in CD8+ Simpson's diversity was found between patients and healthy controls (P=0.060). About 30 CD8+ CDR3 sequences were found in both patients and controls but appeared to be highly expressed in patients and within the immunodominant clones of the patients.

The patients picked for sequencing were ones in whom flow cytometry had shown an expansion of CD8+CD57+ cells. Every patient had severe acquired aplastic anemia, diagnosed using the International Study of Aplastic Anemia and Agranulocytosis and Camitta criteria. No patient had received any therapy when blood was sampled. In the study, sorted CD4+ and CD8+ blood T cells from patients with severe aplastic anemia and from healthy subjects underwent deep sequencing of TCR repertoires. Patients were enrolled in the USA under clinicaltrials.gov protocols 00001620, 01623167, 00001397, 00071045, 00081523 and 00961064. Ficoll-Paque density gradient centrifugation was used to isolate peripheral blood mononuclear cells. Before DNA was extracted, CD4+ and CD8+ T cells were sorted using either FACS or magnetic beads. Based on the germline V gene, the CDR1 and CDR2 sequences are SGHRS and YFSETQ. CDR3 length: 15 amino acids, cysteine to phenylalanine. Kept here is only the CDR3 DNA, which spans 45 bases and is read in frame from base 1. Trimming accounts for 4 bases at V and 4 bases at J, while the number of junction bases matched to no gene is 3.

Sequenced material: sorted CD4+, CD8+, or CD8+CD57+ T cells (not recorded which) from PBMCs. The V gene is TRBV5-1 and the J gene is TRBJ2-2; 11 bases in the junction line up with TRBD2. The TCR sequence derives from a human donor with aplastic anemia. The nucleotide sequence is given as TGCGCCAGCAGCATTAGCGGGGGGGCCACCGGGGAGCTGTTTTTT. The encoded protein is CASSISGGATGELFF.